What follows is one T cell receptor beta chain and its context. The antigen remains undetermined. This sample is drawn from a study of blood T cells in healthy people across ages. Overall study findings and caveats: Long-lived donors carried more naive CD4+ cells and greater diversity than aged donors. Older age coincided with a roughly linear decline in TCR beta diversity per million T cells.

Then a second PCR, running roughly 7 to 11 cycles, was carried out with a sample-barcoded 5' primer and a J-beta primer mix. From the 5' RACE reads, TCRdb called clonotypes with MiXCR, one entry per CDR3 protein. This table holds roughly 700,000 distinct CDR3 sequences, around 25% found once. The V and J ends lost 5 bases and 0 bases respectively, with 11 bases between them. This CDR3 comprises 14 residues. Germline V gene data show CDR1 as SQVTM and CDR2 as ANQGSEA. The same data also contributed to another study, on T cells of mothers and their children.

J is TRBJ2-4 and V is TRBV29-1; D is unresolved. The TCR was taken from a boy younger than 18 in good health. The sequenced sample consisted of blood. DNA for the CDR3: TGCAGCGTTTACACCAGTGTAGCCAAAAACATTCAGTACTTC. Protein product: CSVYTSVAKNIQYF.